The sequence of this TCR beta chain was determined in a study of blood T cell repertoires in COVID-19. Study details: Acute and convalescent COVID-19 samples came from the United States, Italy and Spain. PBMCs, B-cell-depleted T cells, or T cells were the source of the cDNA or gDNA that made up the material.

Sequencing used immunoSEQ multiplex PCR; TCRdb keeps in-frame clones, though not all of them. The table has roughly 230,000 clones, roughly 88% seen once. This receptor was taken from a man between 35 and 55 years old with acute or convalescent COVID-19. The source material was peripheral blood.

CDR3 loop: CASSMTSGISYEQYF. The CDR3 DNA sequence: TGTGCCAGTAGTATGACTAGCGGGATCTCCTACGAGCAGTACTTC. The chain uses TRBV19 and TRBJ2-7; 11 bases align to TRBD2. V lost 3 bases, J lost 0 bases, and 1 base stayed unmatched. The V gene's germline CDR1 is LNHDA and CDR2 SQIVND (reference sequence). The CDR3 covers 15 residues.